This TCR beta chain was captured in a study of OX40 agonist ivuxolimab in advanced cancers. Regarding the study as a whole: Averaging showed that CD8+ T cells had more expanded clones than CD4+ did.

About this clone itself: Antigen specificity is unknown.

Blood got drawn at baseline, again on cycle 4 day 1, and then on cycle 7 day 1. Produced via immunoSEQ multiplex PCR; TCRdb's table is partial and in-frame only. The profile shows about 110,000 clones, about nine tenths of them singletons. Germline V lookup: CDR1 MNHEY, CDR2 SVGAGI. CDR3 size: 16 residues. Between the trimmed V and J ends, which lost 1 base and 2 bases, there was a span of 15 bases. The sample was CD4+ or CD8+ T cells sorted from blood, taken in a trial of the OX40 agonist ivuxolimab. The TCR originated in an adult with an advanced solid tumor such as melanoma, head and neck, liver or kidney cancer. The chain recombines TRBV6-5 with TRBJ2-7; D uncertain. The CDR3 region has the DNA TGTGCCAGCAGTTACTTGGGCGGAACGCGCCCCTACGAGCAGTACTTC. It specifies CASSYLGGTRPYEQYF.